This is a list of T cell receptor beta chains from one sample in a study of shared clonotypes between healthy human individuals. TCRdb's copy holds only in-frame clones and misses some; the assay was immunoSEQ multiplex PCR. The table includes roughly 500,000 clones, about 96% detected once. The sample consisted of naive CD4+ T cells sorted from blood. The receptors originated from a woman in her thirties in good health. Both conserved end residues are part of each CDR3. The D gene is left open where the match is weak. Clone size, where shown, is once, few, many, or a class for clones that have expanded.

D | J | size | V | DNA | CDR3
. | TRBJ2-7 | . | TRBV20-1 | TGCAGTGCTATCGGACTGCTAGAGCAGTACTTC | CSAIGLLEQYF
. | TRBJ2-1 | . | TRBV6-6 | TGTGCCAGCAGTTACCATCCGGACATCTCCTACAATGAGCAGTTCTTC | CASSYHPDISYNEQFF
. | TRBJ2-7 | . | TRBV27 | TGTGCCAGCGGAGGGGGGAGGGTCGAGCAGTACTTC | CASGGGRVEQYF
. | TRBJ2-1 | . | TRBV7-3 | TGTGCCAGCAGCTTATTCGGGACGGCAAACAATGAGCAGTTCTTC | CASSLFGTANNEQFF
TRBD1 | TRBJ1-5 | few | TRBV28 | TGTGCCAGCAGCTACGGGACAGCCCTAGATCAGCCCCAGCATTTT | CASSYGTALDQPQHF
. | TRBJ2-7 | . | TRBV10-1 | TGCGCCAGCAGTGAGTCCTTAAGAGGATACGAGCAGTACTTC | CASSESLRGYEQYF
TRBD2 | TRBJ2-5 | . | TRBV11-2 | TGTGCCAGCAGCCACGGGAGGGGGGGCCGACAAGAGACCCAGTACTTC | CASSHGRGGRQETQYF
TRBD2 | TRBJ2-1 | . | TRBV6-6 | TGTGCCAGCACCTGGGCTAGCGGGAGGGACGAGCAGTTCTTC | CASTWASGRDEQFF
TRBD2 | TRBJ2-1 | . | TRBV5-1 | TGCGCCAGCAGCTTGGGACTAGCCTCCTACAATGAGCAGTTCTTC | CASSLGLASYNEQFF
. | TRBJ2-3 | . | TRBV5-1 | TGCGCCAGCAGCCTCGGGGGTACCACAGATACGCAGTATTTT | CASSLGGTTDTQYF
. | TRBJ2-6 | . | TRBV5-1 | TGCGCCAGCAGCTTGAGTCACGGCTCTGGGGCCAACGTCCTGACTTTC | CASSLSHGSGANVLTF
. | TRBJ2-7 | . | TRBV28 | TGTGCCAGCAGTTGGGGTTTCTTCGAGCAGTACTTC | CASSWGFFEQYF
. | TRBJ2-2 | . | TRBV11-3 | TGTGCCAGCAGCTTAGATGGGGGAACGAACACCGGGGAGCTGTTTTTT | CASSLDGGTNTGELFF
. | TRBJ2-5 | . | TRBV6-1 | TGTGCCAGCAGTGAGAGTGGCGGGCGAGAGACCCAGTACTTC | CASSESGGRETQYF
TRBD2 | TRBJ2-3 | . | TRBV4-1 | TGCGCCAGCAGCCAACAAACGGGACTAGCGGACACAGATACGCAGTATTTT | CASSQQTGLADTDTQYF
TRBD1 | TRBJ2-3 | . | TRBV28 | TGTGCCAGCAGTTTACGACAGGGGTCGAGTACCACAGATACGCAGTATTTT | CASSLRQGSSTTDTQYF
. | TRBJ2-7 | . | TRBV2 | TGTGCCAGCAGATCGGGCCTAAGGGACGAGCAGTACTTC | CASRSGLRDEQYF
. | TRBJ2-7 | . | TRBV19 | TGTGCCAGTAGTCCGGGGGGCAGATCCTCCTACGAGCAGTACTTC | CASSPGGRSSYEQYF
TRBD2 | TRBJ2-3 | . | TRBV5-1 | TGCGCCAGCAGCTTTCAAGCCGGGACTAGCGGGCCAAATACGCAGTATTTT | CASSFQAGTSGPNTQYF
. | TRBJ1-2 | . | TRBV7-9 | TGTGCCAGCAGCTTAGGGCAGGAAGCAGGGAACTATGGCTACACCTTC | CASSLGQEAGNYGYTF
. | TRBJ1-1 | . | TRBV27 | TGTGCCAGCAGTTTACGTGAGGGAAGCAACACTGAAGCTTTCTTT | CASSLREGSNTEAFF
. | TRBJ2-5 | . | TRBV28 | TGTGCCAGCCAAACCCGAGAGACCCAGTACTTC | CASQTRETQYF